These 22 T cell receptor beta chains share one sample of origin, sequenced in a study of CD8+ T cells in alopecia areata. The treatment denotes: oral pan-JAK inhibitor, 5-10 mg twice daily. RNA was extracted and reverse transcribed into cDNA as the sequencing template. The assay was immunoSEQ multiplex PCR, and TCRdb's table has in-frame clones only and misses some. The table shows around 100,000 clones, with over 70% occurring only once. The sample here was CD8+ T cells sorted from blood, taken at approximately week 42, from a patient treated with tofacitinib. These receptors originate from a human donor with alopecia areata.

The chain is built from TRBV2 and TRBJ1-1; no definite D call. This CDR3 has 12 residues. CDR1 and CDR2 (germline): SNHLY, FYNNEI. V gave up 7 bases and J gave up 0 bases, with 6 bases separating them. The DNA of the CDR3 is TGTGCCAGCACTCAAGTGAACACTGAAGCTTTCTTT. It translates to CASTQVNTEAFF. The whole variable domain, filled in from reference TRBV2 and TRBJ1-1, reads EPEVTQTPSHQVTQMGQEVILRCVPISNHLYFYWYRQILGQKVEFLVSFYNNEISEKSEIFDDQFSVERPDGSNFTLKIRSTKLEDSAMYFCASTQVNTEAFFGQGTRLTVV.

The chain uses TRBV29-1 and TRBJ1-2; 7 bases map to TRBD1. Germline V gene sequence: CDR1 SQVTM, CDR2 ANQGSEA. The CDR3 contains 12 residues. V was pared by 6 bases and J by 7 bases, with 8 bases of the junction left unmatched. CDR3: CSVPDRDGGYTF. Here the CDR3 DNA reads TGCAGCGTGCCAGACAGGGACGGTGGCTACACCTTC.

The rearrangement links TRBV13 to TRBJ2-5; 8 nucleotides agree with TRBD2. The V and J ends lost 5 bases and 2 bases, in that order; junction bases with no gene match: 7. The V gene's germline CDR1 is PRHDT and CDR2 FYEKMQ (reference sequence). The CDR3 is 15 residues long. This CDR3 is CASSRVSGVQETQYF. In nucleotides, the CDR3 is TGTGCCAGCAGCAGAGTTAGCGGGGTACAAGAGACCCAGTACTTC.

The chain is built from TRBV16 and TRBJ1-1; D is undetermined. This CDR3 spans 13 amino acids. V dropped 0 bases and J dropped 7 bases, with 9 bases sitting between them. Germline lookup yields CDR1 KGHSY and CDR2 FQNENV. This CDR3 is CASSQSNAHEAFF. The DNA for the CDR3 is TGTGCCAGCAGCCAATCAAATGCTCATGAAGCTTTCTTT.

This chain links TRBV13 with TRBJ2-7; 11 bases are a match to TRBD1. CDR3 length: 15 residues. V lost 5 bases, J lost 3 bases, and 6 bases stayed unmatched. In germline, CDR1 is PRHDT, CDR2 FYEKMQ (reference sequence). CDR3 bases: TGTGCCAGCAGCCGAGCGGGACAGGGGGTCTACGAGCAGTACTTC. This encodes CASSRAGQGVYEQYF.

The chain couples TRBV4-1 to TRBJ1-1, with unresolved D. The CDR3 covers 12 residues. Trimming removed 0 bases from V and 1 base from J, with 0 bases in between. Germline V CDR1 and CDR2: MGHRA, YSYEKL. The CDR3 region is CASSQENTEAFF. CDR3 DNA sequence: TGCGCCAGCAGCCAAGAGAACACTGAAGCTTTCTTT.

A remark on this clone: Different DNA sequences within this sample yield the same CDR3. The J gene is TRBJ2-1, the V gene TRBV9, with D possibly being TRBD2 (6 bases). V lost 0 bases to trimming and J lost 5 bases, with 6 bases between them. The germline V gene has CDR1 SGDLS and CDR2 YYNGEE. This CDR3 is 13 amino acids long. The CDR3 region is CASSVGGDNEQFF. As DNA, the CDR3 is TGTGCCAGCAGCGTAGGCGGGGACAATGAGCAGTTCTTC.

The chain recombines TRBV27 with TRBJ1-5; no definite D call. Germline-derived CDR1 and CDR2 are MNHEY and SMNVEV (reference sequence). The CDR3 runs 15 residues. V was shortened by 3 bases and J by 6 bases, with 15 bases between the two germline ends. This CDR3 is CASSFSGVGGQPQHF. The CDR3, as DNA: TGTGCCAGCAGTTTCTCCGGGGTCGGAGGTCAGCCCCAGCATTTT.

This chain connects TRBV14 to TRBJ2-3; the D gene is possibly TRBD1 (5 bases). The CDR3 length is 16 residues. Per germline, CDR1 SGHDN and CDR2 FVKESK. V was clipped by 2 bases and J by 2 bases, with 14 bases between them. The CDR3 protein is CASSQRGRKYTDTQYF. The CDR3 DNA reads as TGTGCCAGCAGCCAAAGGGGAAGAAAGTACACAGATACGCAGTATTTT.

This clone was seen a few times. CDR3 sequence: CASSPGLAGGLEQFF. The CDR3 coding sequence is TGTGCCAGCAGCCCGGGACTAGCGGGGGGGCTTGAGCAGTTCTTC. V gene TRBV5-6 combines with J gene TRBJ2-1; TRBD2 matches at 16 bases. The CDR3 spans 15 residues. Germline lookup yields CDR1 SGHDT and CDR2 YYEEEE. V lost 4 bases to trimming and J lost 9 bases; unmatched junction nucleotides: 4. The variable domain in full, with the rest retrieved from reference TRBV5-6 and TRBJ2-1, is DAGVTQSPTHLIKTRGQQVTLRCSPKSGHDTVSWYQQALGQGPQFIFQYYEEEERQRGNFPDRFSGHQFPNYSSELNVNALLLGDSALYLCASSPGLAGGLEQFFGPGTRLTVL.

The chain has TRBV7-8 and TRBJ2-1, with D perhaps TRBD1 or TRBD2 (5 bases each). Germline CDR1 is SGHVS and CDR2 is FQNEAQ. The CDR3 totals 16 residues. V shed 4 bases and J shed 5 bases, with 18 bases lying between them. CDR3 in amino acids: CASSYYSGTPNNEQFF. In DNA, the CDR3 is TGTGCCAGCAGCTACTACTCCGGGACCCCGAACAATGAGCAGTTCTTC.

The V gene is TRBV9, the J gene TRBJ1-2; 9 positions match TRBD1. The CDR3 covers 18 residues. The V gene's germline CDR1 is SGDLS and CDR2 YYNGEE. V dropped 5 bases and J dropped 4; count of bases not matched to a gene: 18. In DNA, the CDR3 is TGTGCCAGCAGTGCCAACAACCGGGACAGGGATTCCGGCTATGGCTACACCTTC. Its protein product is CASSANNRDRDSGYGYTF. Based on the CDR3 plus reference TRBV9 and TRBJ1-2, the full variable domain is DSGVTQTPKHLITATGQRVTLRCSPRSGDLSVYWYQQSLDQGLQFLIQYYNGEERAKGNILERFSAQQFPDLHSELNLSSLELGDSALYFCASSANNRDRDSGYGYTFGSGTRLTVV.

V usage is TRBV14 and J usage is TRBJ2-1; D gene unclear. Trimming removed 0 bases from V and 6 bases from J, with 6 bases in between. CDR3 length equals 13 residues. Germline values: CDR1 SGHDN, CDR2 FVKESK. The CDR3 protein is CASSQENPNEQFF. In DNA, the CDR3 is TGTGCCAGCAGCCAAGAAAATCCCAATGAGCAGTTCTTC.

Of note for this clone: The junction departs from germline at one end; a sequencing error may be responsible. The CDR3 protein is CASRIGGIPVKYSNQPQHF. CDR3 sequence (DNA): TGTGCCAGTAGAATAGGGGGAATACCTGTAAAATATAGCAATCAGCCCCAGCATTTT. The V call is TRBV19, the J call TRBJ1-5; the D gene is possibly TRBD1 (6 bases). Looked up from germline, CDR1 is LNHDA and CDR2 is SQIVND (reference sequence). This CDR3 is built from 19 residues.

This chain's CDR3 is CSVKGARTEAFF. DNA of the CDR3: TGCAGCGTCAAGGGGGCGCGCACTGAAGCTTTCTTT. The rearrangement uses TRBV29-1 and TRBJ1-1; TRBD1 agrees at 7 bases. The germline V gene has CDR1 SQVTM and CDR2 ANQGSEA. The ends lost 6 bases at V and 4 bases at J; junction bases unmatched: 5. The CDR3 sequence is 12 residues long.

V and J are TRBV2 and TRBJ2-2; tentatively, D is TRBD2 (5 bases). Trimming cost V 6 bases and J 4 bases, with 12 bases left between them. Germline-derived CDR1 and CDR2 are SNHLY and FYNNEI. The CDR3 extends over 14 amino acids. The CDR3 DNA reads as TGTGCCAGCAGAGAGGGAATTCGCACCGGGGAGCTGTTTTTT. Translated: CASREGIRTGELFF. Full variable domain (remainder filled in from reference TRBV2 and TRBJ2-2): EPEVTQTPSHQVTQMGQEVILRCVPISNHLYFYWYRQILGQKVEFLVSFYNNEISEKSEIFDDQFSVERPDGSNFTLKIRSTKLEDSAMYFCASREGIRTGELFFGEGSRLTVL.

The chain couples TRBV11-2 to TRBJ2-7, with D uncertain. The V gene lost 1 base and the J gene lost 0 bases, with 4 bases spanning the gap. Per germline, CDR1 SGHAT and CDR2 FQNNGV. This CDR3 contains 13 residues. CDR3 bases: TGTGCCAGCAGCTTAGTGAGCTCCTACGAGCAGTACTTC. Translated, it gives CASSLVSSYEQYF.

The chain employs TRBV6-6 and TRBJ2-1; 7 positions match TRBD1. The CDR3 has 16 amino acids. Per the germline V gene, CDR1 is MNHNY and CDR2 is SVGAGI (reference sequence). Trimming removed 2 bases from V and 8 bases from J; junction bases left unmatched: 12. The CDR3 here is CASSYRTGAPSDEQFF. In DNA form, the CDR3 reads TGTGCCAGCAGTTACCGCACAGGGGCTCCCTCCGATGAGCAGTTCTTC.

The genes are TRBV27 and TRBJ1-1; unclear D gene. Germline-derived CDR1 and CDR2 are MNHEY and SMNVEV (reference sequence). With 7 bases removed from V and 2 bases from J, the gap between germline ends came to 8 bases. The CDR3 extends over 12 amino acids. This CDR3 reads CASKEGNTEAFF. The CDR3 coding sequence is TGTGCCAGCAAAGAAGGTAACACTGAAGCTTTCTTT.

The chain uses TRBV2 and TRBJ2-7; either TRBD1 or TRBD2 may fit D (7 bases each). Germline assignment: CDR1 SNHLY and CDR2 FYNNEI. CDR3 length: 15 amino acids. The ends were cut back, 1 base at V and 4 bases at J, with 14 bases in the middle. The CDR3 DNA is TGTGCCAGCAGTGAAGGTTGGCAGGGGGGGTACGAGCAGTACTTC. It encodes CASSEGWQGGYEQYF.

V usage is TRBV5-6 and J usage is TRBJ2-1; D unclear. V was trimmed by 0 bases and J by 9 bases, leaving 16 bases between them. In germline, CDR1 is SGHDT, CDR2 YYEEEE. CDR3 length equals 15 residues. Here the CDR3 reads CASSLDDSPLGEQFF. In DNA, the CDR3 is TGTGCCAGCAGCTTGGATGACTCGCCGCTGGGTGAGCAGTTCTTC.

There are a few counts of this clone. The chain links TRBV30 to TRBJ1-4, with TRBD1 matching 7 bases. The V gene's germline CDR1 is GTSNPN and CDR2 SVGIG (reference sequence). This CDR3 comprises 14 residues. Losses at the gene ends were 3 bases for V and 3 bases for J; bases not matched to a gene: 4. The CDR3 DNA reads TGTGCCTGGAGCTCAGGACAGGCTAATGAAAAACTGTTTTTT. It is translated as CAWSSGQANEKLFF.